This T cell receptor beta chain was sequenced during a study of blood T cell repertoires in COVID-19. About the study: The samples span acute and convalescent COVID-19 from the United States, Italy and Spain. The cDNA or gDNA used as material had been derived from T cells, B-cell-depleted T cells, or PBMCs.

This CDR3 has 14 amino acids. Under the authors' procedure: Estimates of nucleated cell counts were drawn from the amplification of reference gene primers. The data were produced by immunoSEQ multiplex PCR, yet TCRdb's version contains in-frame clones alone and is incomplete. For V, J and clone size, that table is used; D and trimming come from the DNA. The sample has around 120,000 clones, more than 65% seen once. This receptor was taken from a woman aged 70-85 years with acute or convalescent COVID-19. The chain is built from TRBV21-1 and TRBJ1-1; no check of the table's D call, TRBD1, against the DNA was made. TRBV21-1 is marked as a pseudogene. Input material: peripheral blood. For the CDR3, the DNA is TGTGCCAGCAGCGCGGACAGGGGTAACACTGAAGCTTTCTTT. Protein sequence: CASSADRGNTEAFF.